The next 8 T cell receptor beta chains were all read from a single sample in a study of blood T cell repertoires in COVID-19. Libraries were prepared by immunoSEQ multiplex PCR; TCRdb keeps only in-frame clonotypes and omits some of them. Seen here are approximately 190,000 clones, around 83% observed once, and the top ten hold about 3.2%. The sample comprised PBMCs or T cells enriched from blood (not recorded which). The receptor source for this set is a woman aged 25 to 39 who had been exposed to COVID-19.

This chain links TRBV7-2 with TRBJ2-3; possible D gene TRBD2, 7 bases. The CDR3 covers 15 residues. Trimming left V 0 bases short and J 4 bases short, with 11 bases between. Germline lookup yields CDR1 SGHTA and CDR2 FQGNSA. This CDR3 reads CASSLAGGPSDTQYF. The CDR3, as DNA: TGTGCCAGCAGCTTAGCGGGGGGGCCATCAGATACGCAGTATTTT.

This clone was recorded a few times. The CDR3 nucleotides are TGTGCCATCAGTGGTTTAGCGGGTAGGGGCGAGGGCACAGATACGCAGTATTTT. Protein product: CAISGLAGRGEGTDTQYF. The chain is built from TRBV10-3 and TRBJ2-3, with TRBD2 matching over 7 bases. The CDR3 length is 18 residues. The junction had 14 bases not matched to a gene; V was cut back by 4 bases and J by 1 base. CDR1 ENHRY and CDR2 SYGVKD come from the germline V gene.

The chain recombines TRBV19 with TRBJ1-1, with TRBD1 identical over 7 bases. V shed 5 bases, J shed 1 base, and the junction held 4 bases outside the gene matches. CDR1 is LNHDA and CDR2 is SQIVND in the germline V gene (reference sequence). CDR3 length: 14 residues. The DNA for the CDR3 is TGTGCCAGTAGTCCCCGGACAGGGAACACTGAAGCTTTCTTT. Translating gives CASSPRTGNTEAFF.

The chain recombines TRBV5-1 with TRBJ1-1; D unresolved. Germline lookup yields CDR1 SGHRS and CDR2 YFSETQ. CDR3 length: 13 residues. The V and J ends lost 2 bases and 1 base respectively, with 6 bases between them. DNA of the CDR3: TGCGCCAGCAGCTTTCAGTCGAACACTGAAGCTTTCTTT. Translated: CASSFQSNTEAFF.

The rearrangement links TRBV2 to TRBJ2-3; TRBD2 matches 13 bases. CDR1 and CDR2 (germline): SNHLY, FYNNEI. Trimming removed 5 bases from V and 5 bases from J; junction bases left unmatched: 4. The CDR3 is 15 residues long. The CDR3 sequence: CASSSRTSGGDTQYF. The DNA of the CDR3 is TGTGCCAGCAGTTCCCGGACTAGCGGGGGAGATACGCAGTATTTT.

This clone was observed a few times. The chain carries TRBV4-1 and TRBJ1-2; D is perhaps TRBD1 (6 bases). Germline lookup yields CDR1 MGHRA and CDR2 YSYEKL. This CDR3 spans 13 amino acids. The V end lost 5 bases, the J end lost 7 bases, and 14 bases lay between the germline ends. CDR3 nucleotide sequence: TGCGCCAGCAGCATGGGGGGGCGCGGTGGCTACACCTTC. The encoded protein is CASSMGGRGGYTF.

This clone appeared many times. The chain recombines TRBV4-3 with TRBJ1-3, with TRBD1 matching over 8 bases. In germline, CDR1 is LGHNA, CDR2 YSLEER. The CDR3 length is 16 residues. J was trimmed by 6 bases and V by 0 bases; bases with no gene match: 7. The CDR3 nucleotides are TGCGCCAGCAGCCAAGATCCCCCAGGGGGCGTAAACACCATATATTTT. Encoded protein: CASSQDPPGGVNTIYF.

The chain recombines TRBV9 with TRBJ1-2; D possibly corresponds to TRBD1 (6 bases). The germline V and J ends were trimmed by 3 bases and 2 bases, with 11 bases remaining between them. The CDR3 spans 14 residues. From germline, CDR1 is SGDLS and CDR2 YYNGEE. The CDR3 here is CASSGSGENYGYTF. The CDR3 bases are TGTGCCAGCAGCGGATCAGGGGAGAACTATGGCTACACCTTC.